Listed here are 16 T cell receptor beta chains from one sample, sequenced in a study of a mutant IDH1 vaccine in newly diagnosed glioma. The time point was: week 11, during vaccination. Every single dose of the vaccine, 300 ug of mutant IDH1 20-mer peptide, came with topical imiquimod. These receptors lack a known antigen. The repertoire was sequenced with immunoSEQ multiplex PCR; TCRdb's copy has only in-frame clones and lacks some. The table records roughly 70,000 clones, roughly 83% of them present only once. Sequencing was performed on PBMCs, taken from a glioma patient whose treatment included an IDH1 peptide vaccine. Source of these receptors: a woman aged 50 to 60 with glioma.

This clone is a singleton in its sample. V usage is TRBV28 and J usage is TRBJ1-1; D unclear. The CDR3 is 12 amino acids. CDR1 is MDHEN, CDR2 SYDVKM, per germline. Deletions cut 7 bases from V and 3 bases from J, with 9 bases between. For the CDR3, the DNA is TGTGCCAGCACGCCACGGGACACTGAAGCTTTCTTT. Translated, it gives CASTPRDTEAFF.

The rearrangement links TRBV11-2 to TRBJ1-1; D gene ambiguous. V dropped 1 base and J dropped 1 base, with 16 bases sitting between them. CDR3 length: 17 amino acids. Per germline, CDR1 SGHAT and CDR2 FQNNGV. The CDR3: CASSLGTSRAKNTEAFF. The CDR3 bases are TGTGCCAGCAGCTTAGGGACGTCCCGCGCCAAGAACACTGAAGCTTTCTTT.

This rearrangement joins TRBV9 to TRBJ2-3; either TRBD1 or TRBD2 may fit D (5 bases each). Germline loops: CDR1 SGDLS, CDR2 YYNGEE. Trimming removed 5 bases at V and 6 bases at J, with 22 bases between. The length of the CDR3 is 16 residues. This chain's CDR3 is CASSATLTGPLDTQYF. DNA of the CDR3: TGTGCCAGCAGTGCTACTCTAACGGGGCCGCTTGATACGCAGTATTTT.

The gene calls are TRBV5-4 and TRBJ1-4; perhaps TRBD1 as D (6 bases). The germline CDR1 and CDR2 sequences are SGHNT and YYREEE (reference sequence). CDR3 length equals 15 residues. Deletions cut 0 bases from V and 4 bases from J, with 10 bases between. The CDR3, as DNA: TGTGCCAGCAGCTTGGCCGGACAGCTTAATGAAAAACTGTTTTTT. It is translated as CASSLAGQLNEKLFF.

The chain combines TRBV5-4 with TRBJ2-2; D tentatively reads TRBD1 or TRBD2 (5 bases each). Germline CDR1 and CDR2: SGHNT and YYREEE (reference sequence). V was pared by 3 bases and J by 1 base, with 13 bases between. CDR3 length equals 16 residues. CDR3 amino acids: CASSWMSGGNTGELFF. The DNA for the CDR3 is TGTGCCAGCAGCTGGATGAGTGGGGGGAACACCGGGGAGCTGTTTTTT.

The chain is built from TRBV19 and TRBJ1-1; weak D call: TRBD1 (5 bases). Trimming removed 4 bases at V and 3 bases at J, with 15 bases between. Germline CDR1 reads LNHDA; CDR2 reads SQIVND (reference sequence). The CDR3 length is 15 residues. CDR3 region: CASSTSKGTDTEAFF. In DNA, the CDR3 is TGTGCCAGTAGTACCTCGAAAGGGACGGACACTGAAGCTTTCTTT.

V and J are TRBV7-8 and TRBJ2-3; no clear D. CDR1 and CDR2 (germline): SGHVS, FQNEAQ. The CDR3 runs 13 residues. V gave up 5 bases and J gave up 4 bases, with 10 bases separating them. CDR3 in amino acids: CASSPRSPDTQYF. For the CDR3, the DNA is TGTGCCAGCAGCCCCCGGAGTCCAGATACGCAGTATTTT.

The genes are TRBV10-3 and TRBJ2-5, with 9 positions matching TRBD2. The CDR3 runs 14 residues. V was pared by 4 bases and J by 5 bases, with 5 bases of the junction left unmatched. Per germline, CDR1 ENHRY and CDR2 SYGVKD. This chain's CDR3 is CAISAVAGGETQYF. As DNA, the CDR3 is TGTGCCATCAGTGCTGTGGCGGGGGGGGAGACCCAGTACTTC.

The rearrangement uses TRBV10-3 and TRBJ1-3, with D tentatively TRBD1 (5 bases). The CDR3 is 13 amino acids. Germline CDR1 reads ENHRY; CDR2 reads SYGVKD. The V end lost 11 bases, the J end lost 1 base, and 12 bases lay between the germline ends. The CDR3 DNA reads TGTGCCCAAGGGACGGCTTCTGGAAACACCATATATTTT. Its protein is CAQGTASGNTIYF.

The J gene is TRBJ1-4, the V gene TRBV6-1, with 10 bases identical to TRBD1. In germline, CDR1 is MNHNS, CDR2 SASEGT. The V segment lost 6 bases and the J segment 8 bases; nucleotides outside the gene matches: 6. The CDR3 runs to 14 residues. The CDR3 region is CASSLTGGREKLFF. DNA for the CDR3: TGTGCCAGCAGCCTGACAGGGGGCAGGGAAAAACTGTTTTTT.

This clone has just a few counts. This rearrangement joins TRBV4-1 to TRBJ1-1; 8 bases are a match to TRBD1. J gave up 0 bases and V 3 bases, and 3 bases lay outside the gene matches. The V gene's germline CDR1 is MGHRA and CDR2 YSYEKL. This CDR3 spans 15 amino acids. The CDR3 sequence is CASSHPTGVNTEAFF. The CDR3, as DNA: TGCGCCAGCAGCCACCCGACAGGGGTGAACACTGAAGCTTTCTTT.

The CDR3 here is CASRQRENTEAFF. CDR3 nucleotides: TGTGCCAGCAGGCAGCGGGAGAACACTGAAGCTTTCTTT. This chain joins TRBV6-1 and TRBJ1-1; D is uncertain. Germline-derived CDR1 and CDR2 are MNHNS and SASEGT. The CDR3 contains 13 residues. V shed 6 bases and J shed 1 base, with 9 bases lying between them.

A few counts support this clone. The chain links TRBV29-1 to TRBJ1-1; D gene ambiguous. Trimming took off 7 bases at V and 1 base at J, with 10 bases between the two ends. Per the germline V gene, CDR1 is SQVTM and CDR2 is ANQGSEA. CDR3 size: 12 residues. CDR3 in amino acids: CSAKRGNTEAFF. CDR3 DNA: TGCAGCGCAAAGCGGGGGAACACTGAAGCTTTCTTT. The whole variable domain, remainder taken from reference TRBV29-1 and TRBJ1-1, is SAVISQKPSRDICQRGTSLTIQCQVDSQVTMMFWYRQQPGQSLTLIATANQGSEATYESGFVIDKFPISRPNLTFSTLTVSNMSPEDSSIYLCSAKRGNTEAFFGQGTRLTVV.

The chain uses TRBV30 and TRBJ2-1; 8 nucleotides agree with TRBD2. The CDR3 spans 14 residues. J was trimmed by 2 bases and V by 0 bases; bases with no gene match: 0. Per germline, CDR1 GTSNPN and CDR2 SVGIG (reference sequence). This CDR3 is CAWSVRGAYNEQFF. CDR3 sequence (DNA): TGTGCCTGGAGTGTGCGGGGGGCCTACAATGAGCAGTTCTTC.

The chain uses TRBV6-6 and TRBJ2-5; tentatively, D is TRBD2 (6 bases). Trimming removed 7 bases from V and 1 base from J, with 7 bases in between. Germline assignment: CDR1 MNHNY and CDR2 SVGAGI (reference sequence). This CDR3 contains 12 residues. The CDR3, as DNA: TGTGCCAGCAAAGCGGGCCAAGAGACCCAGTACTTC. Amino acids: CASKAGQETQYF.

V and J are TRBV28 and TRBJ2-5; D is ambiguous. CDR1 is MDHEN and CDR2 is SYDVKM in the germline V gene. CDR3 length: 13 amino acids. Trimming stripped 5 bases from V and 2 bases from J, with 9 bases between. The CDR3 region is CASSRQLQETQYF. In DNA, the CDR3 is TGTGCCAGCAGTCGCCAATTACAAGAGACCCAGTACTTC.